This T cell receptor beta chain was sequenced in a study of blood T cell repertoires in COVID-19. On the study more broadly: Spain, Italy and the United States supplied samples that represented acute and convalescent COVID-19. In each case, the material was cDNA or gDNA derived from T cells, B-cell-depleted T cells, or PBMCs.

Per the authors' pipeline: Estimation of nucleated cell counts was performed using reference gene primer amplification. Profiling relied on immunoSEQ multiplex PCR, and the TCRdb table lists in-frame clones only, not all of them. The D gene and trimming were derived from the DNA, and the V and J assignments and clone size from that table. The sample records about 120,000 clones, around 64% being singletons. This clone was seen a single time. Trimming at V came to 3 bases and at J to 2 bases, leaving 10 bases not matched to a gene. The length of the CDR3 is 17 residues. The V gene's germline CDR1 is KGHDR and CDR2 SFDVKD.

The sample taken for sequencing was peripheral blood. The TCR was taken from a human donor with acute or convalescent COVID-19. The donor label of this sample is uncertain. The chain is built from TRBV24-1 and TRBJ2-3, with 7 bases aligning to TRBD1. CDR3 DNA: TGTGCCACCAGTGATCAACGGACAGGACGAATCACAGATACGCAGTATTTT. This codes for CATSDQRTGRITDTQYF.